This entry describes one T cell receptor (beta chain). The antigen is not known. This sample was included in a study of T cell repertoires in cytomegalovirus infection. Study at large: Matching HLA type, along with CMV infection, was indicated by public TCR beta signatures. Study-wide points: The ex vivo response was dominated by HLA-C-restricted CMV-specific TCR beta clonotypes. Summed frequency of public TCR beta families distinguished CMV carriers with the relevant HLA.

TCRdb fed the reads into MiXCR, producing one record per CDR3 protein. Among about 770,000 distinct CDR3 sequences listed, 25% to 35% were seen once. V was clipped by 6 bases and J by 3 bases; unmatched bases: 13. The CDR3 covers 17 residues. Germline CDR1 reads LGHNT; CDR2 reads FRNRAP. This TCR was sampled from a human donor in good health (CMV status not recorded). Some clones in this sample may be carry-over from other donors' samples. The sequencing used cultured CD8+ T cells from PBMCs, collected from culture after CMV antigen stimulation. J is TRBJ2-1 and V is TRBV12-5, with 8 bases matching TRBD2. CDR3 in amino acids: CASGVGVPGGLYNEQFF. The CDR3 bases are TGTGCTAGTGGAGTCGGGGTACCGGGGGGGCTCTACAATGAGCAGTTCTTC.